A selection of T cell receptor beta chains follows, all from one sample in a study of T-cell reconstitution after alpha-beta-depleted transplantation in children. TCRdb fed the PCR reads into MiXCR, producing one record per CDR3 protein. The table has 2,500 to 3,500 distinct CDR3 sequences, 20% seen once. Specimen: PBMCs, mostly from graft donor cells, collected 60 days after TCRalphabeta/CD19-depleted stem cell transplant. The receptors originated from a female patient aged 10-17 years who had a stem cell transplant for acute lymphoblastic leukemia, so the T cells may come from the graft donor. CDR3s include the opening cysteine and the closing phenylalanine or tryptophan. A D gene is named only where the DNA matches it firmly. The size entry is marked missing in some rows and otherwise reads once, few, many or a size class.

v_gene	abundance	d_gene	j_gene	CDR3aa	CDR3nt
TRBV12-3/TRBV12-4	NA	NA	TRBJ1-2	CASSLVVGNRANYGYTF	TGTGCCAGCAGTTTAGTAGTAGGAAACAGGGCGAACTATGGCTACACCTTC
TRBV7-2	many	TRBD2	TRBJ2-7	CASSLVASGGAEYF	TGTGCCAGCAGCTTAGTGGCTAGCGGGGGGGCCGAGTACTTC
TRBV20-1	many	TRBD2	TRBJ2-5	CSARDRLAGRETQYF	TGCAGTGCTAGAGATCGTCTAGCGGGGAGAGAGACCCAGTACTTC
TRBV6-2/TRBV6-3	many	TRBD1	TRBJ1-1	CASSYPQGIGGRRTEAFF	TGTGCCAGCAGTTATCCCCAGGGCATAGGGGGCAGGCGCACTGAAGCTTTCTTT
TRBV7-9	few	TRBD1	TRBJ1-5	CASSPDRTGGRNQPQHF	TGTGCCAGCAGCCCAGACAGGACAGGGGGTCGCAATCAGCCCCAGCATTTT
TRBV29-1	many	NA	TRBJ1-3	CSVRWGGGNTIYF	TGCAGCGTTCGCTGGGGCGGTGGAAACACCATATATTTT
TRBV7-6	large	NA	TRBJ2-7	CASSLGPGRGSYEQYF	TGTGCCAGCAGCTTAGGTCCGGGACGCGGCTCCTACGAGCAGTACTTC
TRBV18	many	NA	TRBJ2-1	CASSPKGDGGFF	TGTGCCAGCTCACCAAAAGGGGACGGGGGGTTCTTC
TRBV30	many	NA	TRBJ1-4	CAWSVNSRQEKLFF	TGTGCCTGGAGTGTAAACTCCAGGCAGGAAAAACTGTTTTTT
TRBV21-1	medium-sized	NA	TRBJ1-4	CASSETGVETNEKLFF	TGTGCCAGCAGCGAGACAGGGGTGGAAACTAATGAAAAACTGTTTTTT
TRBV24-1	NA	NA	TRBJ1-5	CATSDLGRNQPQHF	TGTGCCACCAGTGATTTAGGCCGAAATCAGCCCCAGCATTTT
TRBV7-9	NA	NA	TRBJ1-1	CAGDLGVPEAFF	TGTGCCGGGGATCTCGGAGTTCCTGAAGCTTTCTTT
TRBV7-9	medium-sized	TRBD2	TRBJ2-7	CASSSLLTSGGPSPYYEQYF	TGTGCCAGCAGCTCCCTATTGACTAGCGGGGGGCCCTCCCCCTACTACGAGCAGTACTTC
TRBV20-1	NA	TRBD2	TRBJ2-3	CSAHAGLAGTDTQYF	TGCAGTGCCCACGCTGGACTAGCGGGCACAGATACGCAGTATTTT
TRBV28	NA	NA	TRBJ2-7	CASSQRYEQYF	TGTGCCAGCAGTCAACGATACGAGCAGTACTTC
TRBV7-2	many	NA	TRBJ1-1	CASSLVLNTEAFF	TGTGCCAGCAGCTTAGTGTTGAACACTGAAGCTTTCTTT
TRBV27	many	NA	TRBJ2-7	CASSLLAGSPYEQYF	TGTGCCAGCAGTTTATTGGCAGGCTCCCCCTACGAGCAGTACTTC
TRBV7-7	many	TRBD2	TRBJ2-7	CASSPSGGRTVYEQYF	TGTGCTAGCAGCCCTAGCGGAGGTAGGACCGTCTACGAGCAGTACTTC
TRBV29-1	many	NA	TRBJ2-1	CSVERAPWDEQFF	TGCAGCGTTGAGCGGGCCCCTTGGGATGAGCAGTTCTTC
TRBV18	NA	NA	TRBJ2-3	CASSPLAGASTDTQYF	TGTGCCAGCTCACCACTGGCAGGGGCGAGCACAGATACGCAGTATTTT
TRBV6-6	medium-sized	NA	TRBJ1-6	CASSRDVRSYNSPLHF	TGTGCCAGCAGCCGGGACGTCCGCTCCTATAATTCACCCCTCCACTTT
TRBV24-1	NA	NA	TRBJ2-1	CATSDEGSEQFF	TGTGCCACCAGTGATGAAGGGAGTGAGCAGTTCTTC
TRBV5-6	NA	NA	TRBJ2-7	CASSSRVVEQYF	TGTGCCAGCAGTTCGAGGGTTGTCGAGCAGTACTTC
TRBV15	few	TRBD1	TRBJ2-7	CATSRGGQGTYEQYF	TGTGCCACCAGCAGAGGGGGACAGGGTACCTACGAGCAGTACTTC
TRBV5-1	many	NA	TRBJ2-5	CASSKGYQETQYF	TGCGCCAGCAGCAAGGGGTACCAAGAGACCCAGTACTTC
TRBV24-1	medium-sized	NA	TRBJ2-1	CATSDFGQGGRNEQFF	TGTGCCACCAGTGATTTTGGGCAGGGGGGTCGCAATGAGCAGTTCTTC
TRBV7-7	many	TRBD1	TRBJ2-7	CASSQAGQGHEQYF	TGTGCTAGCAGCCAGGCAGGACAGGGGCACGAGCAGTACTTC
TRBV7-9	medium-sized	TRBD2	TRBJ2-3	CASSSEGLADTDTQYF	TGTGCCAGCAGCTCCGAAGGGCTAGCGGACACAGATACGCAGTATTTT
TRBV29-1	NA	TRBD1	TRBJ1-2	CSVDQGEYYGYTF	TGCAGCGTTGACCAGGGGGAATACTATGGCTACACCTTC
TRBV27	many	TRBD1	TRBJ2-7	CASSPRGTGGPVYEQYF	TGTGCCAGCAGTCCAAGGGGGACAGGGGGCCCCGTCTACGAGCAGTACTTC
TRBV20-1	NA	NA	TRBJ1-1	CSARPPGLKNTEAFF	TGCAGTGCTAGGCCTCCCGGACTTAAGAACACTGAAGCTTTCTTT
TRBV18	many	TRBD1	TRBJ2-6	CASSPPWTGSSGANVLTF	TGTGCCAGCTCACCACCCTGGACAGGGAGCTCTGGGGCCAACGTCCTGACTTTC
TRBV3-1	NA	NA	TRBJ2-5	CASSQDPPDPSETQYF	TGTGCCAGCAGCCAAGATCCCCCAGACCCCTCAGAGACCCAGTACTTC
TRBV7-9	medium-sized	NA	TRBJ2-7	CASSPRQKPYEQYF	TGTGCCAGCAGCCCAAGACAGAAGCCCTACGAGCAGTACTTC
TRBV28	many	NA	TRBJ2-1	CASSGHNTGVNEQFF	TGTGCCAGCAGTGGGCATAATACGGGCGTCAATGAGCAGTTCTTC
TRBV29-1	NA	NA	TRBJ2-5	CSVEMGGPKYF	TGCAGCGTTGAAATGGGGGGACCGAAGTACTTC
TRBV25-1	many	NA	TRBJ2-7	CASSDSKGGTLVQYF	TGTGCCAGCAGTGATAGTAAGGGGGGCACCTTGGTGCAGTACTTC
TRBV28	many	TRBD2	TRBJ2-2	CASSLNLGLAGRTGELFF	TGTGCCAGCAGTTTAAACCTGGGACTAGCGGGCCGAACCGGGGAGCTGTTTTTT
TRBV7-9	many	NA	TRBJ1-4	CASSLAWAATNEKLFF	TGTGCCAGCAGCTTAGCATGGGCAGCCACTAATGAAAAACTGTTTTTT
TRBV7-2	once	TRBD2	TRBJ2-1	CASSPRTSGSNYNEQFF	TGTGCCAGCAGCCCGCGGACTAGCGGGAGTAACTACAATGAGCAGTTCTTC
TRBV20-1	few	TRBD2	TRBJ2-3	CSVPGGGTDTQYF	TGCAGTGTCCCCGGGGGGGGCACAGATACGCAGTATTTT
TRBV5-6	many	TRBD1	TRBJ1-6	CASRRTGYLGSPLHF	TGTGCCAGCAGACGGACAGGGTATCTCGGTTCACCCCTCCACTTT
TRBV7-2	many	TRBD2	TRBJ2-1	CASSLRLAGGNEQFF	TGTGCCAGCAGCTTGAGACTAGCGGGGGGCAATGAGCAGTTCTTC
TRBV9	many	NA	TRBJ2-1	CASTGQGGQEQFF	TGTGCCAGCACCGGCCAAGGGGGGCAGGAGCAGTTCTTC
TRBV4-3	many	TRBD2	TRBJ2-1	CASSQGGGREGEQFF	TGCGCCAGCAGCCAAGGGGGAGGGAGAGAGGGTGAGCAGTTCTTC
TRBV7-2	NA	NA	TRBJ2-3	CASSSYGGITDTQYF	TGTGCCAGCAGTTCCTACGGGGGTATCACAGATACGCAGTATTTT
TRBV15	many	NA	TRBJ2-7	CATSRGGHSYEQYF	TGTGCCACCAGCAGAGGGGGACATTCCTACGAGCAGTACTTC
TRBV12-3/TRBV12-4	large	TRBD1	TRBJ1-4	CASSLGTGFEKLFF	TGTGCCAGCAGTTTGGGGACAGGGTTTGAAAAACTGTTTTTT
TRBV6-2/TRBV6-3	NA	NA	TRBJ2-2	CASTRGDGELFF	TGTGCCAGCACGAGAGGGGACGGGGAGCTGTTTTTT
TRBV11-2	medium-sized	NA	TRBJ2-1	CASSPRDVFDNEQFF	TGTGCCAGCAGCCCCCGGGATGTTTTTGACAATGAGCAGTTCTTC
TRBV27	many	NA	TRBJ2-1	CASSPPPYNEQFF	TGTGCCAGCAGTCCTCCCCCCTACAATGAGCAGTTCTTC
TRBV7-6	few	NA	TRBJ2-2	CASSLVGKGELFF	TGTGCCAGCAGCTTAGTGGGTAAAGGGGAGCTGTTTTTT
TRBV6-6	many	NA	TRBJ2-4	CASRYRDFGGNIQYF	TGTGCCAGCCGATATAGGGACTTCGGTGGGAACATTCAGTACTTC
TRBV5-1	medium-sized	NA	TRBJ2-1	CASSLGNEQFF	TGCGCCAGCAGCTTAGGTAATGAGCAGTTCTTC